A single sample gave rise to the 12 T cell receptor beta chains below, sequenced in a study of tumor-infiltrating lymphocytes in primary liver carcinoma. Priming with a constant-region primer yielded TCR beta cDNA from 400 to 500 ng total RNA. Libraries covering TCR beta were generated through three nested multiplex PCR rounds (using a slightly modified ARM-PCR). The two initial PCR rounds, around 11 cycles each, used TRBV1-TRBV30 forward and C-beta reverse primers. MiXCR, run by TCRdb on the multiplex PCR reads, gives a single entry per CDR3 protein. This table has more than 150,000 distinct CDR3 sequences, about 60% appearing once. Blood RNA came from unsorted whole blood; germline DNA was also extracted. Input material: peripheral blood. These receptors were taken from a man aged 40-50 years with primary liver carcinoma and hepatitis B virus infection.

The CDR3: CASSLAAGNEQFF. CDR3 nucleotide sequence: TGTGCCAGCAGCTTGGCTGCAGGGAATGAGCAGTTCTTC. The chain employs TRBV5-5 and TRBJ2-1, with D possibly TRBD1 on 5 matching bases. This CDR3 has 13 amino acids. Germline CDR1 and CDR2: SGHKS and YYEKEE (reference sequence). The V end was cut by 0 bases, the J end by 7 bases, with 8 bases between.

A word on this clonotype: This sequence may be a read error, since a much larger clone differs from it by one base. This likely comes from a read error, as the CDR3 has no conserved phenylalanine or tryptophan at its end. V is TRBV6-5 and J is TRBJ2-5; weak D call: TRBD2 (5 bases). Trimming took off 2 bases at V and 10 bases at J, with 29 bases between the two ends. Germline V CDR1 and CDR2: MNHEY, SVGAGI. The CDR3 sequence is 18 residues long. The CDR3 spells CASSYRAAAGGGVGGQYY. In DNA form, the CDR3 reads TGTGCCAGCAGTTACCGCGCTGCCGCGGGTGGAGGCGTTGGCGGCCAGTACTAC.

This sequence joins TRBV29-1 and TRBJ2-7; D gene unclear. The CDR3 length is 17 residues. V dropped 6 bases and J dropped 5 bases, with 29 bases sitting between them. CDR1 SQVTM and CDR2 ANQGSEA come from the germline V gene. CDR3 coding DNA: TGCAGCGTCCTCACCCAATTTAGCAGTGAATCCGAGGACGAGCAGTACTTC. Translating gives CSVLTQFSSESEDEQYF.

This clonotype was recorded once. At one end the junction does not follow the germline gene, possibly because of a read error. The J gene is TRBJ2-2, the V gene TRBV11-2; a weak D match, TRBD1 (6 bases). The germline CDR1 and CDR2 sequences are SGHAT and FQNNGV. The CDR3 has 16 amino acids. This chain's CDR3 is CASGVPGQTNTGELFF. The CDR3 DNA reads as TGTGCCAGCGGCGTCCCGGGACAAACAAACACCGGGGAGTTGTTTTTT. Using reference TRBV11-2 and TRBJ2-2 for the parts outside the CDR3, the full variable domain is EAGVAQSPRYKIIEKRQSVAFWCNPISGHATLYWYQQILGQGPKLLIQFQNNGVVDDSQLPKDRFSAERLKGVDSTLKIQPAKLEDSAVYLCASGVPGQTNTGELFFGEGSRLTVL.

For the CDR3, the DNA is TGCAGCGTCCAGGGCGGCGGCTACACCTTC. Translation gives CSVQGGGYTF. The chain couples TRBV29-1 to TRBJ1-2, with D possibly TRBD1 on 5 matching bases. Trimming left V 6 bases short and J 8 bases short, with 10 bases between. This CDR3 contains 10 residues. CDR1 is SQVTM, CDR2 ANQGSEA, per germline. The whole variable domain, filled in from reference TRBV29-1 and TRBJ1-2, reads SAVISQKPSRDICQRGTSLTIQCQVDSQVTMMFWYRQQPGQSLTLIATANQGSEATYESGFVIDKFPISRPNLTFSTLTVSNMSPEDSSIYLCSVQGGGYTFGSGTRLTVV.

This clonotype was counted only a few times. The rearrangement joins TRBV6-5 to TRBJ2-1; D is uncertain. This CDR3 is built from 15 residues. With 2 bases removed from V and 0 bases from J, the gap between germline ends came to 8 bases. The germline V gene encodes CDR1 MNHEY and CDR2 SVGAGI. CDR3 sequence: CASSYRSSSYNEQFF. The CDR3 DNA reads as TGTGCCAGCAGTTACCGTAGTAGCTCCTACAATGAGCAGTTCTTC.

This clonotype has a handful of counts. The chain combines TRBV4-2 with TRBJ2-7; 11 nucleotides match TRBD2. From germline, CDR1 is LGHNA and CDR2 YNFKEQ. The CDR3 totals 17 residues. With 3 bases clipped from V and 3 bases from J, the junction kept 10 bases outside the gene matches. The CDR3 DNA is TGTGCCAGCAGCCAGGCCGGGACTAGCGGCTTCCTCTACGAGCAGTACTTC. Encoded protein: CASSQAGTSGFLYEQYF.

This clonotype was counted between two and nine times. This rearrangement joins TRBV6-2 or TRBV6-3 to TRBJ2-7, with TRBD1 matching over 7 bases. This CDR3 comprises 15 residues. Trimming at V came to 0 bases and at J to 2 bases, leaving 4 bases not matched to a gene. The germline gives CDR1 MNHEY, CDR2 SVGEGT. CDR3 residues: CASSYSDRSTYEQYF. Here the CDR3 DNA reads TGTGCCAGCAGTTACTCGGACAGGTCTACCTACGAGCAGTACTTC.

The chain links TRBV11-2 to TRBJ2-7, with 9 bases that match TRBD1. The ends lost 4 bases at V and 7 bases at J; junction bases unmatched: 11. Germline lookup yields CDR1 SGHAT and CDR2 FQNNGV. CDR3 length: 15 amino acids. In DNA, the CDR3 is TGTGCCAGCAGCTCTACAGGGGGCATGAGGTATGAGCAGTACTTC. Its protein product is CASSSTGGMRYEQYF.

This clonotype was seen at least ten times. This sequence joins TRBV11-2 and TRBJ1-1; D is possibly TRBD1 (6 bases). Trimming removed 3 bases from V and 5 bases from J, with 10 bases in between. Germline loops: CDR1 SGHAT, CDR2 FQNNGV. This CDR3 is 13 amino acids long. The CDR3 DNA reads as TGTGCCAGCAGCTTCACAGGGAGGACTGAAGCTTTCTTT. Translated: CASSFTGRTEAFF. Full variable domain (missing parts from reference TRBV11-2 and TRBJ1-1): EAGVAQSPRYKIIEKRQSVAFWCNPISGHATLYWYQQILGQGPKLLIQFQNNGVVDDSQLPKDRFSAERLKGVDSTLKIQPAKLEDSAVYLCASSFTGRTEAFFGQGTRLTVV.

The genes are TRBV10-2 and TRBJ1-1; D is undetermined. Germline loops: CDR1 WSHSY, CDR2 SAAADI. V was shortened by 7 bases and J by 0 bases, with 6 bases between the two germline ends. This CDR3 spans 12 amino acids. The CDR3 spells CASTGMNTEAFF. CDR3 sequence (DNA): TGCGCCAGCACTGGTATGAACACTGAAGCTTTCTTT.

A remark on this clonotype: The junction shows a germline mismatch at one end, possibly a read error. This rearrangement joins TRBV11-2 to TRBJ2-7; D gene unclear. In germline, CDR1 is SGHAT, CDR2 FQNNGV. CDR3 length: 12 residues. CDR3 sequence (DNA): TGTGCCAGCGGCTTCCAAGTTGGCGAGCAGCACTTC. Translating it yields CASGFQVGEQHF.